These 8 T cell receptor beta chains share one sample of origin, sequenced in a study of T cells after yellow fever vaccination. TCRdb passed the 5' RACE reads through MiXCR, listing each CDR3 protein once. This repertoire shows about 370,000 distinct CDR3 sequences, around 10% found once; its top ten account for roughly a sixth. The sample in question was PBMCs, obtained on the day of the first yellow fever vaccination. These receptors originate from a man aged 18 to 30 who received the YFV17D yellow fever vaccine.

Ten or more counts support this clonotype. This chain joins TRBV12-3 or TRBV12-4 and TRBJ2-3; 10 bases are shared with TRBD2. V shed 6 bases, J shed 13 bases, and the junction held 4 bases outside the gene matches. This CDR3 spans 11 amino acids. The CDR3 DNA reads TGTGCCAGCAGCCTGGGACTAGCGAAGTATTTT. Translation: CASSLGLAKYF.

This clonotype was detected once. The rearrangement links TRBV10-3 to TRBJ1-2; 10 positions match TRBD1. The V segment lost 6 bases and the J segment 4 bases; nucleotides outside the gene matches: 5. Germline V lookup: CDR1 ENHRY, CDR2 SYGVKD. The CDR3 spans 14 residues. The CDR3 nucleotides read TGTGCCATCAGGGGACAGGGGAGCTCCTATGGCTACACCTTC. Residues: CAIRGQGSSYGYTF.

This chain joins TRBV19 and TRBJ1-1; D is uncertain. Germline V gene data show CDR1 as LNHDA and CDR2 as SQIVND (reference sequence). The CDR3 sequence is 13 residues long. V gave up 6 bases and J gave up 4 bases, with 12 bases separating them. CDR3 in amino acids: CASRDLGLTEAFF. The DNA for the CDR3 is TGTGCCAGTAGGGACCTGGGTCTCACTGAAGCTTTCTTT.

The V call is TRBV7-2, the J call TRBJ1-5, with D uncertain. The V gene lost 1 base and the J gene lost 7 bases, with 11 bases spanning the gap. Germline CDR1 and CDR2: SGHTA and FQGNSA. This CDR3 is 14 amino acids long. DNA of the CDR3: TGTGCCAGCAGCTTAGTCCCGGCAGAGCAGCCCCAGCATTTT. Protein sequence: CASSLVPAEQPQHF.

The chain combines TRBV7-9 with TRBJ2-2; TRBD1 matches 9 bases. With V trimmed by 5 bases and J by 7 bases, 8 bases remained unmatched. This CDR3 has 15 residues. Germline V gene lookup returns CDR1 SEHNR and CDR2 FQNEAQ (reference sequence). The CDR3 sequence: CASSRRQGGYGELFF. In DNA form, the CDR3 reads TGTGCCAGCAGCAGACGACAGGGGGGTTACGGGGAGCTGTTTTTT. Looking up the rest from reference TRBV7-9 and TRBJ2-2 gives the full variable domain: DTGVSQNPRHKITKRGQNVTFRCDPISEHNRLYWYRQTLGQGPEFLTYFQNEAQLEKSRLLSDRFSAERPKGSFSTLEIQRTEQGDSAMYLCASSRRQGGYGELFFGEGSRLTVL.

Only a few counts were recorded for this clonotype. The chain recombines TRBV20-1 with TRBJ2-5; 9 positions match TRBD2. Germline values: CDR1 DFQATT, CDR2 SNEGSKA (reference sequence). The J segment lost 5 bases and the V segment lost 7 bases, leaving 8 bases of the junction unmatched. The CDR3 sequence is 13 residues long. The CDR3 nucleotides are TGCAGTGTCCCTTTTGCGGGGGGGGAGACCCAGTACTTC. Translation gives CSVPFAGGETQYF.

This clonotype turned up a few times. The junction does not match germline at one end; this may be a read error. CDR3 sequence: CAISDSDRFYF. In nucleotides, the CDR3 is TGTGCCATCAGTGACTCGGACAGATTTTACTTT. The chain employs TRBV10-3 and TRBJ1-6; D possibly corresponds to TRBD1 (6 bases). Germline CDR1 reads ENHRY; CDR2 reads SYGVKD. This CDR3 is built from 11 residues.

This clonotype showed up just a few times. The chain has TRBV5-1 and TRBJ1-1, with 7 positions matching TRBD1. V lost 7 bases, J lost 7 bases, and 13 bases stayed unmatched. The CDR3 covers 14 residues. Per germline, CDR1 SGHRS and CDR2 YFSETQ. CDR3 nucleotides: TGCGCCAGCCGACTTACACTTACAGGGGATGAAGCTTTCTTT. Translated, it gives CASRLTLTGDEAFF.